The present entry profiles one T cell receptor (beta chain) with its context. Its antigen is unidentified. V was cut by 0 bases and J by 0 bases, with 9 bases left in between. The CDR3 is 14 residues long. Germline CDR1 is DFQATT and CDR2 is SNEGSKA (reference sequence). Everyone who donated was a healthy Caucasian. The data were taken from a study of identical twins. Broader study findings: Memory repertoires lacked the insertion deficit that abundant cord blood beta clonotypes showed. Zero-insertion analyses might be partly confounded by invariant T cells like MAIT and iNKT. Surplus twin overlap in beta out-of-frame sequences was less pronounced.

TCRdb analysed the 5' RACE reads with MiXCR anew, one entry per CDR3 protein. The table includes just under 650,000 distinct CDR3 sequences, around 7.5% detected once. These data were also filed under a second study, of yellow fever vaccine responses in identical twins.

Sequences were obtained from PBMCs. This clonotype originated in a woman aged 18-29 years in good health. The chain employs TRBV20-1 and TRBJ2-7; TRBD2 is a possible D gene (6 bases). This CDR3 is CSARDRGTSYEQYF. CDR3 nucleotides: TGCAGTGCTAGAGATCGGGGGACCTCCTACGAGCAGTACTTC.